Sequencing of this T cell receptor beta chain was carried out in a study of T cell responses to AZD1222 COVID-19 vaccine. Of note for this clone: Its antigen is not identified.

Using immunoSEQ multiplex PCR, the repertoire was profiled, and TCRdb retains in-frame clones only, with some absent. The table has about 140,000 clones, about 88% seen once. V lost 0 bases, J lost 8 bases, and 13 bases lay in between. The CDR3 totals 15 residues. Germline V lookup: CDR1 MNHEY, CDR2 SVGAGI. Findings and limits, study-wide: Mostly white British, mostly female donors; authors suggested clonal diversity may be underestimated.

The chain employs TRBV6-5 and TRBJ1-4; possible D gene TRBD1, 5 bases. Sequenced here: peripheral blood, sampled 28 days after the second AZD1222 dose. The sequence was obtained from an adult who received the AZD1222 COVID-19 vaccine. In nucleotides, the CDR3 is TGTGCCAGCAGTTACTCCTTGCCGGAGGGGGAAAAACTGTTTTTT. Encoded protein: CASSYSLPEGEKLFF.